The 32 T cell receptor beta chains below come from one sample, sequenced in a study of control samples from healthy donors and cancer patients. The table came from immunoSEQ multiplex PCR; TCRdb's copy has only in-frame clones and leaves some out. The sample consists of roughly 150,000 clones, around 90% of them appearing once. The specimen sequenced was blood. The source is a woman under 40 in good health.

The genes are TRBV2 and TRBJ2-7, with D hard to call. This CDR3 comprises 12 residues. The germline gives CDR1 SNHLY, CDR2 FYNNEI. V lost 3 bases, J lost 0 bases, and 3 bases lay in between. The CDR3 here is CASSDSSYEQYF. The CDR3 nucleotides read TGTGCCAGCAGTGACAGCTCCTACGAGCAGTACTTC.

V gene TRBV7-8 combines with J gene TRBJ2-7; 7 positions match TRBD1. After removal of 5 bases from V and 0 bases from J, the junction contained 7 bases not matched to a gene. In germline, CDR1 is SGHVS, CDR2 FQNEAQ. The CDR3 is 15 residues long. The CDR3 nucleotides are TGTGCCAGCAGCATCCGACAGGGAGCCTCCTACGAGCAGTACTTC. Amino acid sequence: CASSIRQGASYEQYF.

The V gene is TRBV10-1, the J gene TRBJ2-7, with D uncertain. The CDR3 spans 14 residues. CDR1 WNHNN and CDR2 SYGVQD come from the germline V gene (reference sequence). The ends were cut back, 3 bases at V and 5 bases at J, with 14 bases in the middle. The CDR3 DNA reads as TGCGCCAGCAGTGACCTGTCCAGGACCCACGAGCAGTACTTC. Translation: CASSDLSRTHEQYF.

This clone was seen once. This chain links TRBV27 with TRBJ2-4; 7 positions agree with TRBD1. This CDR3 is built from 15 residues. Trimming took 5 bases from V and 6 from J; bases not matched to a gene: 10. The germline V gene has CDR1 MNHEY and CDR2 SMNVEV (reference sequence). The CDR3 sequence: CASSDNRGWRNIQYF. DNA for the CDR3: TGTGCCAGCAGTGATAACAGGGGTTGGAGAAACATTCAGTACTTC.

The chain uses TRBV7-2 and TRBJ2-7, with D hard to call. Germline loops: CDR1 SGHTA, CDR2 FQGNSA. The V end was cut by 5 bases, the J end by 1 base, with 9 bases between. This CDR3 spans 13 amino acids. This chain's CDR3 is CASSPDNSYEQYF. The CDR3 nucleotides read TGTGCCAGCAGCCCCGACAATTCCTACGAGCAGTACTTC. The complete variable domain, with remaining parts taken from reference TRBV7-2 and TRBJ2-7, reads GAGVSQSPSNKVTEKGKDVELRCDPISGHTALYWYRQSLGQGLEFLIYFQGNSAPDKSGLPSDRFSAERTGGSVSTLTIQRTQQEDSAVYLCASSPDNSYEQYFGPGTRLTVT.

The V call is TRBV4-1, the J call TRBJ2-7; possible D gene TRBD2, 6 bases. Germline V gene sequence: CDR1 MGHRA, CDR2 YSYEKL. This CDR3 has 14 residues. With 1 base removed from V and 3 bases from J, the gap between germline ends came to 10 bases. In DNA, the CDR3 is TGCGCCAGCAGCCAAGTCCGGGGGAACTACGAGCAGTACTTC. It specifies CASSQVRGNYEQYF.

The genes are TRBV5-1 and TRBJ1-1, with no clear D. The V gene's germline CDR1 is SGHRS and CDR2 YFSETQ. The CDR3 is 14 residues long. V dropped 2 bases and J dropped 5 bases, with 13 bases sitting between them. The CDR3 DNA sequence: TGCGCCAGCAGCTTAGATTCCGGAGGTACTGAAGCTTTCTTT. Amino acids: CASSLDSGGTEAFF.

The rearrangement uses TRBV28 and TRBJ1-5, with a weak D call TRBD1 (5 bases). V was clipped by 5 bases and J by 9 bases, with 17 bases between them. Germline V gene sequence: CDR1 MDHEN, CDR2 SYDVKM. The CDR3 length is 14 residues. CDR3 in DNA: TGTGCCAGCAGTCCTCCAGGGTACCCGTGGCCCCAGCATTTT. Its translation is CASSPPGYPWPQHF.

This chain joins TRBV2 and TRBJ1-6; D is perhaps TRBD1 (6 bases). There are 14 residues in the CDR3. Germline V CDR1 and CDR2: SNHLY, FYNNEI. V was trimmed by 6 bases and J by 9 bases, leaving 15 bases between them. Written as DNA, the CDR3 is TGTGCCAGCAGGAACCCCCAGGGGCTTTCACCCCTCCACTTT. Amino acids: CASRNPQGLSPLHF.

This chain links TRBV19 with TRBJ1-1, with D maybe TRBD1 (5 bases). Germline CDR1 is LNHDA and CDR2 is SQIVND (reference sequence). The CDR3 extends over 14 amino acids. Trimming left V 0 bases short and J 2 bases short, with 7 bases between. The CDR3 here is CASSIEGANTEAFF. The CDR3 region has the DNA TGTGCCAGTAGTATAGAAGGGGCCAACACTGAAGCTTTCTTT.

J is TRBJ2-7 and V is TRBV19; D possibly corresponds to TRBD1 (5 bases). V gave up 3 bases and J gave up 6 bases, with 12 bases separating them. Germline values: CDR1 LNHDA, CDR2 SQIVND (reference sequence). The CDR3 has 13 residues. The CDR3 sequence is CASSMGRVSEQYF. DNA for the CDR3: TGTGCCAGTAGTATGGGCAGGGTGAGCGAGCAGTACTTC.

This chain links TRBV7-2 with TRBJ1-1; D is uncertain. The ends were cut back, 6 bases at V and 1 base at J, with 15 bases in the middle. The length of the CDR3 is 15 residues. The V gene's germline CDR1 is SGHTA and CDR2 FQGNSA. The CDR3 nucleotides read TGTGCCAGCAGTTTCCACGGGCGGACGAACACTGAAGCTTTCTTT. Translating gives CASSFHGRTNTEAFF.

The chain is built from TRBV28 and TRBJ1-2, with D uncertain. The V gene's germline CDR1 is MDHEN and CDR2 SYDVKM. This CDR3 has 13 amino acids. CDR3 nucleotide sequence: TGTGCGGGCAGAGAGAGATCTAACTATGGCTACACCTTC. Protein product: CAGRERSNYGYTF.

This clone was seen only once. The gene calls are TRBV28 and TRBJ1-2; 8 nucleotides line up with TRBD1. This CDR3 region has 16 residues. Trimming at V came to 3 bases and at J to 4 bases, leaving 10 bases not matched to a gene. Germline lookup yields CDR1 MDHEN and CDR2 SYDVKM. The CDR3 loop reads CASSLGTARGLYGYTF. The CDR3 bases are TGTGCCAGCAGTTTGGGAACGGCCAGGGGGCTCTATGGCTACACCTTC.

Only a few counts were recorded for this clone. The rearrangement uses TRBV4-1 and TRBJ2-4; D remains ambiguous. Trimming took off 1 base at V and 8 bases at J, with 12 bases between the two ends. Germline V gene sequence: CDR1 MGHRA, CDR2 YSYEKL. This CDR3 has 14 residues. Here the CDR3 reads CASSQVIGPDIQYF. CDR3 nucleotide sequence: TGCGCCAGCAGCCAAGTTATAGGGCCAGACATTCAGTACTTC.

In the case of this clone: The junction differs from germline at one of its ends, possibly a read error. The chain employs TRBV28 and TRBJ2-6; TRBD1 might be the D (6 bases). Germline values: CDR1 MDHEN, CDR2 SYDVKM. The CDR3 is made up of 14 amino acids. The CDR3: CASSSFPGVNVLTF. In DNA form, the CDR3 reads TGTGCCAGCAGTTCCTTTCCAGGGGTCAACGTCCTGACTTTC.

The J gene is TRBJ1-1, the V gene TRBV7-2, with a tentative D call TRBD1 (5 bases). The ends were cut back, 2 bases at V and 3 bases at J, with 7 bases in the middle. This CDR3 has 13 residues. Germline V gene sequence: CDR1 SGHTA, CDR2 FQGNSA. The chain's CDR3 is CASSLQGDTEAFF. Written as DNA, the CDR3 is TGTGCCAGCAGCTTACAGGGAGACACTGAAGCTTTCTTT.

The chain employs TRBV19 and TRBJ1-1, with no clear D. V gave up 0 bases and J gave up 1 base, with 6 bases separating them. The CDR3 has 14 amino acids. Germline CDR1 is LNHDA and CDR2 is SQIVND (reference sequence). The CDR3 coding sequence is TGTGCCAGTAGTATAGATGCGGGGAACACTGAAGCTTTCTTT. Amino acids: CASSIDAGNTEAFF.

About this clone: The CDR3 ends on some other residue instead of the conserved phenylalanine or tryptophan, so this is likely a read error. The chain employs TRBV6-1 and TRBJ1-2; D not certain. CDR1 MNHNS and CDR2 SASEGT come from the germline V gene. V dropped 1 base and J dropped 2 bases, with 11 bases sitting between them. This CDR3 spans 15 amino acids. The CDR3 here is CASSEEWLANYGYTS. In DNA, the CDR3 is TGTGCCAGCAGTGAAGAATGGCTGGCAAACTATGGCTACACCTCC.

The chain links TRBV28 to TRBJ2-7; unclear D gene. Trimming took off 1 base at V and 6 bases at J, with 7 bases between the two ends. CDR3 length: 12 residues. Germline V gene data show CDR1 as MDHEN and CDR2 as SYDVKM. The CDR3 coding sequence is TGTGCCAGCAGTTTATCCTCCGGCGAGCAGTACTTC. The encoded protein is CASSLSSGEQYF.

The chain joins TRBV10-3 to TRBJ1-2; 7 bases map to TRBD1. The CDR3 contains 15 residues. Germline V gene data show CDR1 as ENHRY and CDR2 as SYGVKD. Trimming cost V 5 bases and J 4 bases; bases outside gene matches: 10. CDR3 residues: CAISLDRDYGYGYTF. In DNA form, the CDR3 reads TGTGCCATCAGTCTCGACAGGGATTACGGCTATGGCTACACCTTC.

The rearrangement links TRBV2 to TRBJ1-3; TRBD1 might be the D (6 bases). The germline CDR1 and CDR2 sequences are SNHLY and FYNNEI. This CDR3 spans 14 amino acids. The V end was cut by 10 bases, the J end by 2 bases, with 15 bases between. Here the CDR3 DNA reads TGTGCCATCCAGGGGAAGATTCCTGGAAACACCATATATTTT. It specifies CAIQGKIPGNTIYF.

V is TRBV15 and J is TRBJ1-1; 7 nucleotides match TRBD1. Germline V gene lookup returns CDR1 LNHNV and CDR2 YYDKDF (reference sequence). Trimming removed 0 bases from V and 0 bases from J; junction bases left unmatched: 1. The CDR3 is 15 amino acids. The CDR3 here is CATSREDRMNTEAFF. CDR3 nucleotides: TGTGCCACCAGCAGAGAGGACAGGATGAACACTGAAGCTTTCTTT. Full variable domain (outside the CDR3, taken from reference TRBV15 and TRBJ1-1): DAMVIQNPRYQVTQFGKPVTLSCSQTLNHNVMYWYQQKSSQAPKLLFHYYDKDFNNEADTPDNFQSRRPNTSFCFLDIRSPGLGDTAMYLCATSREDRMNTEAFFGQGTRLTVV.

V usage is TRBV7-8 and J usage is TRBJ2-1; 10 positions agree with TRBD2. Germline loops: CDR1 SGHVS, CDR2 FQNEAQ. The CDR3 loop spans 14 amino acids. V was clipped by 11 bases and J by 5 bases; unmatched bases: 9. The CDR3 DNA follows: TGTGCCGCCGGTTGGACTAGCGGCCACAATGAGCAGTTCTTC. Translating gives CAAGWTSGHNEQFF.

The count of this clone is one. The chain employs TRBV4-1 and TRBJ1-6, with TRBD1 matching 9 bases. The CDR3 runs 16 residues. Germline V gene lookup returns CDR1 MGHRA and CDR2 YSYEKL. After removal of 1 base from V and 9 bases from J, the junction contained 7 bases not matched to a gene. DNA for the CDR3: TGCGCCAGCAGCCAAGGAACCGGGACAGGGTCTTCACCCCTCCACTTT. Encoded protein: CASSQGTGTGSSPLHF.

Only one count was recorded for this clone. This chain links TRBV9 with TRBJ1-6; D is undetermined. From germline, CDR1 is SGDLS and CDR2 YYNGEE. The CDR3 contains 15 residues. V dropped 0 bases and J dropped 7 bases, with 11 bases sitting between them. CDR3 nucleotide sequence: TGTGCCAGCAGCGTAGGAGGGATGGGAAATTCACCCCTCCACTTT. Translating it yields CASSVGGMGNSPLHF.

The chain joins TRBV27 to TRBJ1-1; D gene unclear. There are 15 residues in the CDR3. With 2 bases removed from V and 5 bases from J, the gap between germline ends came to 15 bases. Germline V gene data show CDR1 as MNHEY and CDR2 as SMNVEV (reference sequence). The DNA of the CDR3 is TGTGCCAGCAGTTTAACGGGTGAGGGTAGGACTGAAGCTTTCTTT. It encodes CASSLTGEGRTEAFF.

The genes are TRBV2 and TRBJ1-5; TRBD1 aligns across 8 bases. CDR1 and CDR2 (germline): SNHLY, FYNNEI. V was clipped by 1 base and J by 2 bases; unmatched bases: 16. The CDR3 contains 20 residues. The CDR3 region has the DNA TGTGCCAGCAGTGAAGTTAGCAGGGGGCATTGGGTTAGGGGCAATCAGCCCCAGCATTTT. This sequence encodes CASSEVSRGHWVRGNQPQHF.

The gene calls are TRBV19 and TRBJ2-7; 8 bases are a match to TRBD1. CDR3 length equals 16 residues. V lost 4 bases, J lost 3 bases, and 11 bases stayed unmatched. CDR1 LNHDA and CDR2 SQIVND come from the germline V gene (reference sequence). The CDR3 DNA reads TGTGCCAGTAGTACAAGGGGCGGACAGGGCATCTACGAGCAGTACTTC. Amino acid sequence: CASSTRGGQGIYEQYF.

The chain carries TRBV3-1 (or the pseudogene TRBV3-2) and TRBJ2-1; a weak D match, TRBD2 (5 bases). Trimming removed 4 bases from V and 3 bases from J, with 13 bases in between. CDR3 length equals 15 residues. Per germline, CDR1 LGHDT and CDR2 YNNKEL (reference sequence). The CDR3 nucleotides are TGTGCCAGCAGCCTTGTGGCGGGCCTCTACAATGAGCAGTTCTTC. Translating it yields CASSLVAGLYNEQFF.

This clone showed up just once. The genes are TRBV21-1 and TRBJ2-3. TRBV21-1 is assigned pseudogene status. The CDR3 runs 14 residues. Here the CDR3 reads CASSKGGRGSTQYF. The CDR3 DNA sequence: TGTGCCAGCAGCAAAGGGGGACGCGGCTCTACGCAGTATTTT.

This chain joins TRBV11-3 and TRBJ2-2; D is perhaps TRBD1 or TRBD2 (5 bases each). The CDR3 sequence is 18 residues long. Germline values: CDR1 SGHNT, CDR2 YENEEA. Between the trimmed V and J ends, which lost 0 bases and 0 bases, there was a span of 14 bases. CDR3 coding DNA: TGTGCCAGCAGCTTAGATCGGGGTAGGGGTACGAACACCGGGGAGCTGTTTTTT. As protein: CASSLDRGRGTNTGELFF.